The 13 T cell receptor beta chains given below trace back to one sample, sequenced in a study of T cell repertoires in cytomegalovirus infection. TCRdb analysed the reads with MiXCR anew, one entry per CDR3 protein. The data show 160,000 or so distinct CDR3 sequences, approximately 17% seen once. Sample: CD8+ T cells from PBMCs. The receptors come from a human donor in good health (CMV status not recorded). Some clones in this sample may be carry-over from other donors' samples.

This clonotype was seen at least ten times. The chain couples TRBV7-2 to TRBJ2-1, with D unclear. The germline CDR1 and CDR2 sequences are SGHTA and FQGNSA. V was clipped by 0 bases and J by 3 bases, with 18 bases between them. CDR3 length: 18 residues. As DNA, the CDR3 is TGTGCCAGCAGCTTAGCGCGCGGTGGGGTTGTGGGCTACAATGAGCAGTTCTTC. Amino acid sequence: CASSLARGGVVGYNEQFF.

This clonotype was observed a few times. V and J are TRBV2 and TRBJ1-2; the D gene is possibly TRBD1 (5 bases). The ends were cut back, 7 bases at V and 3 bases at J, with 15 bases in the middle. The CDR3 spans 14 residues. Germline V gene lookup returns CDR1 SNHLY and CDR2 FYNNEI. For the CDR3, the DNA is TGTGCCAGCACGAAACCCGAGGGGCACTATGGCTACACCTTC. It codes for CASTKPEGHYGYTF.

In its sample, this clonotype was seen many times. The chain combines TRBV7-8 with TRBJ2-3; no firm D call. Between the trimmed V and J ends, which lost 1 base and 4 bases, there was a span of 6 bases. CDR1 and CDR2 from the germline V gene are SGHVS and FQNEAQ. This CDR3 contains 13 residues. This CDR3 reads CASSLEGPDTQYF. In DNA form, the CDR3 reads TGTGCCAGCAGCTTAGAAGGACCAGATACGCAGTATTTT.

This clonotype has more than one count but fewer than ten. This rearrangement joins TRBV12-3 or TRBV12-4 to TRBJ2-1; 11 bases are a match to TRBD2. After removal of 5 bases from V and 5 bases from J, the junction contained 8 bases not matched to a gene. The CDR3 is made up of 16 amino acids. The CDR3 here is CASSRPGLADHNEQFF. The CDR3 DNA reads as TGTGCCAGCAGTCGCCCGGGACTAGCGGATCACAATGAGCAGTTCTTC.

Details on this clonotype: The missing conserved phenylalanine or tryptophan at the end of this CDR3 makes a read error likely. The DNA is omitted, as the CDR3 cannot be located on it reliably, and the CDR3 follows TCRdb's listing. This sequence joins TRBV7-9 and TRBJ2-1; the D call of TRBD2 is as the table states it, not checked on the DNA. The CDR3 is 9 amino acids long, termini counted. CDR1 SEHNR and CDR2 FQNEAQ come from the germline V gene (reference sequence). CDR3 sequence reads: CASSLVRLT.

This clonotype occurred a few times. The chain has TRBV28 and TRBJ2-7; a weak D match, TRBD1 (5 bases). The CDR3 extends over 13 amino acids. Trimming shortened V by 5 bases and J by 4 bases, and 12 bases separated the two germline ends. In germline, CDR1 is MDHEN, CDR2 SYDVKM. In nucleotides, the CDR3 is TGTGCCAGCAGTGTTCAGACAGAGTACGAGCAGTACTTC. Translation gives CASSVQTEYEQYF.

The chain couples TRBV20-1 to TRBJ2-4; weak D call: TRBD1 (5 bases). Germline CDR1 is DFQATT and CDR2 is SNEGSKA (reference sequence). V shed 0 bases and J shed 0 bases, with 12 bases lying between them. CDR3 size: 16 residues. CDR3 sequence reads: CSARDRAGLAKNIQYF. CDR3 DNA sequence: TGCAGTGCTAGAGATCGGGCAGGGCTAGCCAAAAACATTCAGTACTTC.

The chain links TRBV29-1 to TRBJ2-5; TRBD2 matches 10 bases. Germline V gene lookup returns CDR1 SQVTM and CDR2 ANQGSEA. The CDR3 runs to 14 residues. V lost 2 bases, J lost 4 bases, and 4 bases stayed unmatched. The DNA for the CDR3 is TGCAGCGTTGAAAGTCTAGCGGGAGTAGAGACCCAGTACTTC. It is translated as CSVESLAGVETQYF. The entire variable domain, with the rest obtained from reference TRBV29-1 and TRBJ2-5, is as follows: SAVISQKPSRDICQRGTSLTIQCQVDSQVTMMFWYRQQPGQSLTLIATANQGSEATYESGFVIDKFPISRPNLTFSTLTVSNMSPEDSSIYLCSVESLAGVETQYFGPGTRLLVL.

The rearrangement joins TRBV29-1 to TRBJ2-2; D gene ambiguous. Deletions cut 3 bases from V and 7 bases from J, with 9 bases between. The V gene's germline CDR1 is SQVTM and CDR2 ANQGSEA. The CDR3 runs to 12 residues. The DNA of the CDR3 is TGCAGCGTTGACCTCGTGGACGGGGAGCTGTTTTTT. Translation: CSVDLVDGELFF.

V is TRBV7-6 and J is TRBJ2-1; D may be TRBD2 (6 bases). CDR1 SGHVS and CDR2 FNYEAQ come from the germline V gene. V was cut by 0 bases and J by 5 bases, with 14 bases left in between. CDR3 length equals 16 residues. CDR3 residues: CASSLASSRRDNEQFF. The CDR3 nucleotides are TGTGCCAGCAGCTTAGCTTCCAGCCGGAGGGACAATGAGCAGTTCTTC.

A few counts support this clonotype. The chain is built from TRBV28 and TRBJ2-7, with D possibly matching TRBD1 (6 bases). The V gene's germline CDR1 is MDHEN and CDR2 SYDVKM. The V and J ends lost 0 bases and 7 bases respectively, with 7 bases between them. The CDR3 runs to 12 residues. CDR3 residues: CASSLWGTEQYF. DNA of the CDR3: TGTGCCAGCAGTTTATGGGGGACAGAGCAGTACTTC.

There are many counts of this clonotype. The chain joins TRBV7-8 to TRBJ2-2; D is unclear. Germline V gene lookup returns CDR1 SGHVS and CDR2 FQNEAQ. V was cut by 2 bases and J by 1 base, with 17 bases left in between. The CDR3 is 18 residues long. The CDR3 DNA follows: TGTGCCAGCAGCTTACGGGTCGCCCTAGACTGGAACACCGGGGAGCTGTTTTTT. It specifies CASSLRVALDWNTGELFF.

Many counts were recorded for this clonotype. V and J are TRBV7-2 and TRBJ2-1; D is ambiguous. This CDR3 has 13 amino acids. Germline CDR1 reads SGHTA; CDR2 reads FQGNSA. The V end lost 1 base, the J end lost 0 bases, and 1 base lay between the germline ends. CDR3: CASSLGSYNEQFF. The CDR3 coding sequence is TGTGCCAGCAGCTTAGGCTCCTACAATGAGCAGTTCTTC.